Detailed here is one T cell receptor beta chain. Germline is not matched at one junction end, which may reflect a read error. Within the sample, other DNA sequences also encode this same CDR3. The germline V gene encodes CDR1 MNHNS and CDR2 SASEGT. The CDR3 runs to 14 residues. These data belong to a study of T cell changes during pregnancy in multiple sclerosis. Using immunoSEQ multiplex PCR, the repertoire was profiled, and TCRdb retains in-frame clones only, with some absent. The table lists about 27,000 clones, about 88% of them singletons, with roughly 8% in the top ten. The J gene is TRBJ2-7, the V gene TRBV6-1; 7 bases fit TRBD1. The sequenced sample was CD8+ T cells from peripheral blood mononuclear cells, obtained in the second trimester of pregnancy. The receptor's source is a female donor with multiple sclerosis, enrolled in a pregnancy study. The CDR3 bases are TGTGCCAGTAGTGAAGGGGACAGCTCCTACGAGCAGTACTTC. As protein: CASSEGDSSYEQYF.